The entry below describes one TCR beta chain. The sample is drawn from a study of cytomegalovirus exposure and HLA in healthy donors. Across the study: T cells numbering around 180 million yielded fewer than 140 million unique TCR beta sequences in an earlier analysis.

Primers for the PCR totalled 60 Vbeta and 13 Jbeta. The table came from immunoSEQ multiplex PCR; TCRdb's copy has only in-frame clones and leaves some out. The sample consists of roughly 160,000 clones, roughly 77% of them appearing once. The CDR3 is 15 residues long. The V end lost 10 bases, the J end lost 3 bases, and 18 bases lay between the germline ends. Per germline, CDR1 MDHEN and CDR2 SYDVKM. Specimen: PBMCs. This clonotype originated in a woman in her fifties or sixties in good health and CMV-seropositive. The rearrangement links TRBV28 to TRBJ2-2; a possible D gene is TRBD2 (5 bases). Written as DNA, the CDR3 is TGTGCCACCGGCCGGGTGGGAGTCGACACCGGGGAGCTGTTTTTT. Translated: CATGRVGVDTGELFF.